These T cell receptor beta chains were read from a single sample in a study of T cell changes during pregnancy in multiple sclerosis. The repertoire was sequenced with immunoSEQ multiplex PCR; TCRdb's copy has only in-frame clones and lacks some. In the table there are roughly 20,000 clones, roughly 91% of which are singletons. The sample here was CD4+ T cells from peripheral blood mononuclear cells, taken in the first trimester of pregnancy. Every receptor here comes from a female donor in good health, enrolled as a control in a pregnancy study. The CDR3 runs from the conserved cysteine through the conserved F or W. Each record gives: D gene, clone size, V gene, J gene, CDR3 DNA, CDR3 protein. The D gene is left open where the match is weak. Only some rows state a clone size, as once, few, many or a class for expanded clones.

D: TRBD2; size: -; V: TRBV7-6; J: TRBJ2-1; DNA: TGTGCCAGCAGCTTAGTGCGGGGGGGGAATGAGCAGTTCTTC; CDR3: CASSLVRGGNEQFF
D: TRBD2; size: -; V: TRBV28; J: TRBJ2-1; DNA: TGTGCCAGCCCCCCCCCGGGCGGGAGATGGAATGAGCAGTTCTTC; CDR3: CASPPPGGRWNEQFF
D: TRBD1; size: -; V: TRBV5-1; J: TRBJ2-3; DNA: TGCGCCAGCAGCTTGGTGCAAGGGGACAGACGCACAGATACGCAGTATTTT; CDR3: CASSLVQGDRRTDTQYF
D: TRBD2; size: once; V: TRBV5-4; J: TRBJ2-5; DNA: TGTGCCAGCAGCTTGAAACTAGCGGGGGGACAAGAGACCCAGTACTTC; CDR3: CASSLKLAGGQETQYF
D: TRBD2; size: -; V: TRBV9; J: TRBJ2-2; DNA: TGTGCCAGCAGCCCCACCGGGACTAGCGGAATAAAACTTTACACCGGGGAGCTGTTTTTT; CDR3: CASSPTGTSGIKLYTGELFF
D: -; size: -; V: TRBV4-3; J: TRBJ1-1; DNA: TGCGCCAGCAGAACGACGGGTAACACTGAAGCTTTCTTT; CDR3: CASRTTGNTEAFF
D: TRBD1; size: -; V: TRBV5-8; J: TRBJ2-7; DNA: TGTGCCAGCACCCATCCCGAGGACAGGAACTCCTACGAGCAGTACTTC; CDR3: CASTHPEDRNSYEQYF
D: TRBD1; size: -; V: TRBV7-2; J: TRBJ2-1; DNA: TGTGCCAGCAGCTCCCCCAGGGACAGGGTTCACAATGAGCAGTTCTTC; CDR3: CASSSPRDRVHNEQFF
D: -; size: -; V: TRBV30; J: TRBJ2-3; DNA: TGTGCCTGGAGTGTACGGAGGGCCGATACGCAGTATTTT; CDR3: CAWSVRRADTQYF
D: TRBD1; size: few; V: TRBV10-3; J: TRBJ1-1; DNA: TGTGCCATCAGTCCCGACAGGGGTGCCACTGAAGCTTTCTTT; CDR3: CAISPDRGATEAFF
D: -; size: -; V: TRBV27; J: TRBJ2-2; DNA: TGTGCCAGCACCATTAAGGGCCCGGGATTTAACACCGGGGAGCTGTTTTTT; CDR3: CASTIKGPGFNTGELFF
D: -; size: -; V: TRBV5-6; J: TRBJ2-3; DNA: TGTGCCAGCAGGGATATGGGAGCTGATACGCAGTATTTT; CDR3: CASRDMGADTQYF
D: -; size: -; V: TRBV11-2; J: TRBJ2-2; DNA: TGTGCCAGCAGCCACAGGAGTAACACCGGGGAGCTGTTTTTT; CDR3: CASSHRSNTGELFF
D: -; size: -; V: TRBV11-2; J: TRBJ1-3; DNA: TGTGCCAGCAAACCTCTGGGGCAGAGCGGAAACACCATATATTTT; CDR3: CASKPLGQSGNTIYF
D: TRBD2; size: -; V: TRBV18; J: TRBJ2-1; DNA: TGTGCCAGCTCACATCGGGAGGGCCGGGTAGATGAGCAGTTCTTC; CDR3: CASSHREGRVDEQFF
D: TRBD2; size: -; V: TRBV4-2; J: TRBJ2-7; DNA: TGTGCCAGCAGCCAACTAGCGGGAGAAACATACGAGCAGTACTTC; CDR3: CASSQLAGETYEQYF
D: TRBD2; size: -; V: TRBV5-1; J: TRBJ2-5; DNA: TGCGCCAGCAGCTTGATCGGGACTAGCGGCCAAGAGACCCAGTACTTC; CDR3: CASSLIGTSGQETQYF
D: TRBD2; size: few; V: TRBV7-6; J: TRBJ2-1; DNA: TGTGCCAGCAGCCAGGGACTAGCGGGAGGGCCCTACAATGAGCAGTTCTTC; CDR3: CASSQGLAGGPYNEQFF
D: TRBD2; size: -; V: TRBV19; J: TRBJ2-3; DNA: TGTGCCAGTAGTCCTGGCGGGGGGGTAGATACGCAGTATTTT; CDR3: CASSPGGGVDTQYF
D: -; size: -; V: TRBV10-3; J: TRBJ2-2; DNA: TGTGCCATCAGACGCGGTGCGGACACCGGGGAGCTGTTTTTT; CDR3: CAIRRGADTGELFF
D: TRBD1; size: -; V: TRBV5-1; J: TRBJ1-1; DNA: TGCGCCAGCAGCTTAGGGACAGGGAGGTTGAACACTGAAGCTTTCTTT; CDR3: CASSLGTGRLNTEAFF
D: -; size: -; V: TRBV30; J: TRBJ1-1; DNA: TGTGCCTGGAGCCCGACAGGTCTGGCTGAAGCTTTCTTT; CDR3: CAWSPTGLAEAFF
D: -; size: -; V: TRBV6-5; J: TRBJ2-3; DNA: TGTGCCAGCAGTTACTCTAGCGGAGATACGCAGTATTTT; CDR3: CASSYSSGDTQYF
D: TRBD2; size: -; V: TRBV5-1; J: TRBJ2-3; DNA: TGCGCCAGCAGCTTAGGACTAGCGGGCTACACAGATACGCAGTATTTT; CDR3: CASSLGLAGYTDTQYF
D: TRBD1; size: -; V: TRBV7-8; J: TRBJ1-5; DNA: TGTGCCAGCAGCCCGGGGGGGACAGGGGCTCAGCCCCAGCATTTT; CDR3: CASSPGGTGAQPQHF
D: TRBD1; size: -; V: TRBV29-1; J: TRBJ1-3; DNA: TGCAGCGTCCTCGCACAGGGGGCACGAAACACCATATATTTT; CDR3: CSVLAQGARNTIYF
D: -; size: -; V: TRBV5-4; J: TRBJ2-5; DNA: TGTGCCAGCAGCTTAGCTTCTCAAGAGACCCAGTACTTC; CDR3: CASSLASQETQYF
D: TRBD1; size: once; V: TRBV18; J: TRBJ2-1; DNA: TGTGCCAGCTCACCACTTGGGACAGGGTCCTACAATGAGCAGTTCTTC; CDR3: CASSPLGTGSYNEQFF
D: -; size: -; V: TRBV21-1; J: TRBJ1-1; DNA: TGTGCCAGCAGCAAACACAAAATGGGACAGGGTGCTTCGAACACTGAAGCTTTCTTT; CDR3: CASSKHKMGQGASNTEAFF
D: TRBD2; size: -; V: TRBV7-6; J: TRBJ2-1; DNA: TGTGCCAGCAGCTTAGAGGGACTAGGCTCTAATGAGCAGTTCTTC; CDR3: CASSLEGLGSNEQFF
D: -; size: -; V: TRBV25-1; J: TRBJ2-3; DNA: TGTGCCAGCAGTGAATTCCGAGATACGCAGTATTTT; CDR3: CASSEFRDTQYF
D: TRBD1; size: -; V: TRBV27; J: TRBJ1-6; DNA: TGTGCCAGCAGCCAGACAGGGACAAAATCCTATAATTCACCCCTCCACTTT; CDR3: CASSQTGTKSYNSPLHF
D: TRBD2; size: -; V: TRBV2; J: TRBJ2-3; DNA: TGTGCCAGCAGTGAGCAAGGAGCGGGAGAAACAGATACGCAGTATTTT; CDR3: CASSEQGAGETDTQYF
D: TRBD1; size: few; V: TRBV7-6; J: TRBJ2-7; DNA: TGTGCCAGCAGCCCGCGGGTTTTAGGACAGGGACTCTACGAGCAGTACTTC; CDR3: CASSPRVLGQGLYEQYF
D: TRBD2; size: -; V: TRBV6-1; J: TRBJ2-1; DNA: TGTGCCAGCAGTGCTATCACTAGCGGGGCCTTCAATGAGCAGTTCTTC; CDR3: CASSAITSGAFNEQFF
D: -; size: few; V: TRBV6-6; J: TRBJ1-3; DNA: TGTGCCAGCAGAAATGGGGGCTTTGGAAACACCATATATTTT; CDR3: CASRNGGFGNTIYF
D: -; size: -; V: TRBV10-2; J: TRBJ2-1; DNA: TGCGCCAGCAGTGGCGGGAATGAGCAGTTCTTC; CDR3: CASSGGNEQFF
D: -; size: -; V: TRBV18; J: TRBJ1-2; DNA: TGTGCCAGCTCACCAGTTTCAGGGACGTTACAAGAGGGGGATGGCTACACCTTC; CDR3: CASSPVSGTLQEGDGYTF
D: TRBD1; size: -; V: TRBV7-6; J: TRBJ1-3; DNA: TGTGCCAGCAGCCTGGGACAGGGAGTGACAACTGGAAACACCATATATTTT; CDR3: CASSLGQGVTTGNTIYF
D: -; size: -; V: TRBV29-1; J: TRBJ1-5; DNA: TGCAGCGCGGGGGATAGCAATCAGCCCCAGCATTTT; CDR3: CSAGDSNQPQHF
D: -; size: -; V: TRBV30; J: TRBJ2-3; DNA: TGTGCCTGGAGTGTAGGCGGGAAACTCACAGATACGCAGTATTTT; CDR3: CAWSVGGKLTDTQYF
D: -; size: -; V: TRBV2; J: TRBJ2-7; DNA: TGTGCCAGCAGTGAGGCCCAATACGAGCAGTACTTC; CDR3: CASSEAQYEQYF
D: -; size: -; V: TRBV7-2; J: TRBJ2-7; DNA: TGTGCCAGCAGCTTAGGACAGGTCGCCTACGAGCAGTACTTC; CDR3: CASSLGQVAYEQYF
D: -; size: -; V: TRBV6-1; J: TRBJ2-3; DNA: TGTGCCAGCAGTGCGGCTAGCGCCAACACAGATACGCAGTATTTT; CDR3: CASSAASANTDTQYF
D: -; size: once; V: TRBV29-1; J: TRBJ1-4; DNA: TGCAGCGTAACAGGGCCAACTAATGAAAAACTGTTTTTT; CDR3: CSVTGPTNEKLFF
D: TRBD1; size: -; V: TRBV11-2; J: TRBJ1-2; DNA: TGTGCCAGCAGCTTAGAATCTACAGGGGTGAGGGGCTACACCTTC; CDR3: CASSLESTGVRGYTF
D: TRBD1; size: once; V: TRBV19; J: TRBJ2-3; DNA: TGTGCCAGTAGTACCAGACAGGGGAGAACAGATACGCAGTATTTT; CDR3: CASSTRQGRTDTQYF
D: -; size: -; V: TRBV4-3; J: TRBJ1-2; DNA: TGCGCCAGCAGCCAAGACTCGGGTCTTGGCTACACCTTC; CDR3: CASSQDSGLGYTF
D: -; size: -; V: TRBV19; J: TRBJ2-1; DNA: TGTGCCAGTAGTAGGGTGACACGGCCCGGTATTGAGCAGTTCTTC; CDR3: CASSRVTRPGIEQFF
D: TRBD1; size: -; V: TRBV29-1; J: TRBJ1-5; DNA: TGCAGCGCCAAGACAGGGGGCAACAATCAGCCCCAGCATTTT; CDR3: CSAKTGGNNQPQHF
D: TRBD2; size: -; V: TRBV9; J: TRBJ2-3; DNA: TGTGCCAGCAGCGTAGTGGCTAGCGGGAGAACAGATACGCAGTATTTT; CDR3: CASSVVASGRTDTQYF
D: -; size: -; V: TRBV27; J: TRBJ1-5; DNA: TGTGCCAGCAGTCGGTCCGGGAGTAGCAATCAGCCCCAGCATTTT; CDR3: CASSRSGSSNQPQHF